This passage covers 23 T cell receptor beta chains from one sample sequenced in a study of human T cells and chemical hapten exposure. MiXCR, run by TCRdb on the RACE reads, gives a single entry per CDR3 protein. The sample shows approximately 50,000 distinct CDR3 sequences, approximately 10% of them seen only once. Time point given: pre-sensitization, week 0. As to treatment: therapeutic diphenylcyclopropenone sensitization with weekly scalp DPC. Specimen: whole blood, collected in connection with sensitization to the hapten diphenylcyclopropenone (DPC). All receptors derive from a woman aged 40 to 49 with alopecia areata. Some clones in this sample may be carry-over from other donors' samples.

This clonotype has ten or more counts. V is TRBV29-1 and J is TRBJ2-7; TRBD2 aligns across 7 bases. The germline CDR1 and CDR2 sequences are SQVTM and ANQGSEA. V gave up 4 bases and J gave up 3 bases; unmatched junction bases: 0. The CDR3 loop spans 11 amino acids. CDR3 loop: CSVGGGYEQYF. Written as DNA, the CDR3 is TGCAGCGTTGGGGGGGGCTACGAGCAGTACTTC.

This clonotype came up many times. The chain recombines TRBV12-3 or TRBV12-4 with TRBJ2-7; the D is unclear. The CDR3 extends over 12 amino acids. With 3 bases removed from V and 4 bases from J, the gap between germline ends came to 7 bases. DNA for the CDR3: TGTGCCAGCAGTTTCTCCGGGTACGAGCAGTACTTC. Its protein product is CASSFSGYEQYF.

Written as DNA, the CDR3 is TGTGCCAGCAGCCCCGAGCGGGGGGGCCTCGAGACCCAGTACTTC. Translating it yields CASSPERGGLETQYF. The V call is TRBV7-3, the J call TRBJ2-5; TRBD2 agrees at 10 bases. The CDR3 extends over 15 amino acids. Unmatched junction bases numbered 8, after V lost 5 bases and J lost 5 bases. Per germline, CDR1 SGHTA and CDR2 FQGTGA.

CDR3 bases: TGCGCCAGCAGCTCCCTAGCGGGAGGGCCGGGGAATGAGCAGTTCTTC. Translating it yields CASSSLAGGPGNEQFF. The gene calls are TRBV5-1 and TRBJ2-1; 12 bases match TRBD2. Germline V gives CDR1 SGHRS, CDR2 YFSETQ. CDR3 size: 16 residues. V lost 3 bases, J lost 7 bases, and 8 bases stayed unmatched.

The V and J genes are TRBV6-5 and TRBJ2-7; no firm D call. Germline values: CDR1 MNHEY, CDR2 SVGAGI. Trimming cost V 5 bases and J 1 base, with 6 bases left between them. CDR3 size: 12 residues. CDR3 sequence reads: CASSPPSYEQYF. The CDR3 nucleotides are TGTGCCAGCAGTCCCCCTTCCTACGAGCAGTACTTC.

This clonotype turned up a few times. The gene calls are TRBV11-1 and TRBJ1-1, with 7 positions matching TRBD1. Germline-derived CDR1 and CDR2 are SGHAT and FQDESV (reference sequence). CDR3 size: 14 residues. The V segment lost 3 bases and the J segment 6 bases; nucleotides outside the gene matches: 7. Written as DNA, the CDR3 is TGTGCCAGCAGCTTGGGAGGGGGCCCCCCTGAAGCTTTCTTT. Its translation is CASSLGGGPPEAFF.

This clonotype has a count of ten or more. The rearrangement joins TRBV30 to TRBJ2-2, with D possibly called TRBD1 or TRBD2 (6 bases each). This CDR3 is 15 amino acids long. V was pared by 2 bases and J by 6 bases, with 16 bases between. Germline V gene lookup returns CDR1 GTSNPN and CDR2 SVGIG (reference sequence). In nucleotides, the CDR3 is TGTGCCTGGAGTAGAGGGGGGATGGGCGCCGGGGAGCTGTTTTTT. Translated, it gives CAWSRGGMGAGELFF. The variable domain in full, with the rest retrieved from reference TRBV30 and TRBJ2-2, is SQTIHQWPATLVQPVGSPLSLECTVEGTSNPNLYWYRQAAGRGLQLLFYSVGIGQISSEVPQNLSASRPQDRQFILSSKKLLLSDSGFYLCAWSRGGMGAGELFFGEGSRLTVL.

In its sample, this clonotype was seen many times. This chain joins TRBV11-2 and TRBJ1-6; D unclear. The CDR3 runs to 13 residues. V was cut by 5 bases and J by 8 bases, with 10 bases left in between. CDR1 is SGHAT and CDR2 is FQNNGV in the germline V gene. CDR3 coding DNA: TGTGCCAGCAGCCCAGAACTTTATTCACCCCTCCACTTT. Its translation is CASSPELYSPLHF.

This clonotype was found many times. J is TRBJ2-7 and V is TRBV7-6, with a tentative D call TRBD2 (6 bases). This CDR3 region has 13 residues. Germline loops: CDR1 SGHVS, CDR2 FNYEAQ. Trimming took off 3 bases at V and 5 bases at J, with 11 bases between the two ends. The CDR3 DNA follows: TGTGCCAGCAGCTTTGGCGGGGAAGACGAGCAGTACTTC. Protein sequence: CASSFGGEDEQYF.

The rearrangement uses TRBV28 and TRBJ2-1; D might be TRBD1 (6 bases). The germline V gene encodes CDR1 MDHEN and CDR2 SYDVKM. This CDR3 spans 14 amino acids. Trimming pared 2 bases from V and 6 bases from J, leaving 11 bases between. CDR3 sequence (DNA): TGTGCCAGCAGTTTAACAGGGAAGGGCAATGAGCAGTTCTTC. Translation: CASSLTGKGNEQFF.

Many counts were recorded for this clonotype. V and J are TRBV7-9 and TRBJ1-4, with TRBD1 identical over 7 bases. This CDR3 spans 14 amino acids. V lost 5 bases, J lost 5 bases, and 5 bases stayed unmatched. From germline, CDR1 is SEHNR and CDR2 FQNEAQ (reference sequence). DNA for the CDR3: TGTGCCAGCAGCCCAGACAGGGCGAATGAAAAACTGTTTTTT. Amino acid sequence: CASSPDRANEKLFF.

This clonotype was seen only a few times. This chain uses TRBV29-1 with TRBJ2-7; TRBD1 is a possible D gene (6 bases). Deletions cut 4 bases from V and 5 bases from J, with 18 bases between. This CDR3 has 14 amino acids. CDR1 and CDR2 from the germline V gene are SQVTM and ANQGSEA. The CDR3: CSVGQRTGINEQYF. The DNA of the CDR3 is TGCAGCGTTGGCCAACGTACAGGGATCAACGAGCAGTACTTC.

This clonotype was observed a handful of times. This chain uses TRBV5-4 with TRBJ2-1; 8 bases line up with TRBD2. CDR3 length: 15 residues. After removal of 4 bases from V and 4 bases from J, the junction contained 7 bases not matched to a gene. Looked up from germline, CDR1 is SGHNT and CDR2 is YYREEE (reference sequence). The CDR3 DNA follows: TGTGCCAGCAGCGAGGGGGGACTAGTTTACAATGAGCAGTTCTTC. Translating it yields CASSEGGLVYNEQFF.

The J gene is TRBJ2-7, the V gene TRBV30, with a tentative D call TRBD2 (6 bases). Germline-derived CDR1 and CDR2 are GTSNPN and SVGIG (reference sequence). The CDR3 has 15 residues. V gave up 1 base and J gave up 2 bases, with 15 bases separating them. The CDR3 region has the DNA TGTGCCTGGAGTGCGACGGCGGGGATCGCCTACGAGCAGTACTTC. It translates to CAWSATAGIAYEQYF.

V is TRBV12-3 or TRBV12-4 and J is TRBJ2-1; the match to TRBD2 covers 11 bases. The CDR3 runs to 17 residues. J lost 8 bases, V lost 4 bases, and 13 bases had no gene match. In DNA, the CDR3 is TGTGCCAGCAGTTCGCGACTAGCGGGATCCCACTCGGATGAGCAGTTCTTC. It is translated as CASSSRLAGSHSDEQFF.

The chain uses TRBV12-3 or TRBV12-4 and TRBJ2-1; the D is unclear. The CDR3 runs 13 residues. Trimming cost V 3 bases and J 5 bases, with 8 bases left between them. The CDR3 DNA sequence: TGTGCCAGCAGTTTGAGCCAAAACAATGAGCAGTTCTTC. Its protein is CASSLSQNNEQFF.

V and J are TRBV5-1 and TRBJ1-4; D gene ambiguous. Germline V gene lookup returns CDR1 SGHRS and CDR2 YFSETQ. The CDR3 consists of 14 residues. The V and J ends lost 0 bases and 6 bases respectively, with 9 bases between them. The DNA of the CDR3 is TGCGCCAGCAGCTTGGGCGACGTATATGAAAAACTGTTTTTT. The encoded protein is CASSLGDVYEKLFF.

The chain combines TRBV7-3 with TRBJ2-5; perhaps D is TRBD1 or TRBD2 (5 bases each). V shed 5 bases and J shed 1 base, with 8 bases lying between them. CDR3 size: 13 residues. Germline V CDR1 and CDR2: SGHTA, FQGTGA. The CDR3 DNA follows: TGTGCCAGCAGCCGAGGGACCCAAGAGACCCAGTACTTC. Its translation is CASSRGTQETQYF.

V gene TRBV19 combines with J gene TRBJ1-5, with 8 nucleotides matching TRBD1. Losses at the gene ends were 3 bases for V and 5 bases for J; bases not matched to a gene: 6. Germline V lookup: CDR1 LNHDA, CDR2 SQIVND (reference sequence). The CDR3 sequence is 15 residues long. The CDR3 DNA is TGTGCCAGTAGTATCCCCGCAGGGGGCTATCAGCCCCAGCATTTT. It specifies CASSIPAGGYQPQHF.

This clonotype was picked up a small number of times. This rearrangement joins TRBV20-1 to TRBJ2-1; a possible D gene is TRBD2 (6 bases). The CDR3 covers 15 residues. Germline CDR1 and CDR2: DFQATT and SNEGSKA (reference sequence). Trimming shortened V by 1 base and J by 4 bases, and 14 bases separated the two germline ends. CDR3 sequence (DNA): TGCAGTGCTAGAGCCGGGGGACGCGCTTACAATGAGCAGTTCTTC. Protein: CSARAGGRAYNEQFF.

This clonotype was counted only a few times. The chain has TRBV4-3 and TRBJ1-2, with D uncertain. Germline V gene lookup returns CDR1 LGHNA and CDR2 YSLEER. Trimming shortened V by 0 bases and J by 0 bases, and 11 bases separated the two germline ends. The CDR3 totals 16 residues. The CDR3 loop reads CASSQEPVGANYGYTF. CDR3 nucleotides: TGCGCCAGCAGCCAAGAACCGGTAGGAGCTAACTATGGCTACACCTTC.

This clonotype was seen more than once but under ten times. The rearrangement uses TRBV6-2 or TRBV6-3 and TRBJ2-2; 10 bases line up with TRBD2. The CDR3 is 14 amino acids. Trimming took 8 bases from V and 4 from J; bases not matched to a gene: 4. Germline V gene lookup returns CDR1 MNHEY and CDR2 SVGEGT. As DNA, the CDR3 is TGTGCCAGCCACCTAGCGGGAGCCACCGGGGAGCTGTTTTTT. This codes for CASHLAGATGELFF.

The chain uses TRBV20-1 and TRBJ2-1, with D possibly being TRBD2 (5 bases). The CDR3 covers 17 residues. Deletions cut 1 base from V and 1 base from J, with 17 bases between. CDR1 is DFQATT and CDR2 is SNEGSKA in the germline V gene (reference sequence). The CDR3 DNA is TGCAGTGCTAGAGGGATTGGTACAAGCGGATCCTACAATGAGCAGTTCTTC. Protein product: CSARGIGTSGSYNEQFF.